Each of the 28 T cell receptor beta chains below was sequenced from the same sample in a study of regulatory and conventional T cells in breast cancer. TCRdb fed the PCR reads into MiXCR, producing one record per CDR3 protein. The repertoire consists of more than 15,000 distinct CDR3 sequences, with 30% to 35% occurring once and the leading ten covering 1.5% to 2%. Sequenced sample: conventional T cells from blood. These receptors all stem from a female donor in good health.

This clonotype counts as medium-sized (0.01 to 0.1%). The chain recombines TRBV7-2 with TRBJ2-5, with D perhaps TRBD1 or TRBD2 (5 bases each). From germline, CDR1 is SGHTA and CDR2 FQGNSA. The CDR3 covers 14 residues. Trimming shortened V by 1 base and J by 4 bases, and 10 bases separated the two germline ends. This chain's CDR3 is CASSLGRQGETQYF. The CDR3 region has the DNA TGTGCCAGCAGCTTAGGGAGGCAGGGAGAGACCCAGTACTTC.

This clonotype was counted a few times. A much larger clone sits a single nucleotide away, making a read error possible. This sequence joins TRBV11-1 and TRBJ2-1; 7 positions match TRBD2. Germline CDR1 and CDR2: SGHAT and FQDESV (reference sequence). The CDR3 totals 13 residues. CDR3 sequence (DNA): TGTGCCACGAGGGAGGGTTCGGTCAATGTGCAGTTCTTC. As protein: CATREGSVNVQFF.

This clonotype has just a few counts. The chain combines TRBV28 with TRBJ2-7; TRBD1 agrees at 7 bases. This CDR3 is built from 15 residues. V lost 5 bases, J lost 12 bases, and 19 bases stayed unmatched. The germline CDR1 and CDR2 sequences are MDHEN and SYDVKM. The CDR3 here is CASSPPQEGQVGPYF. CDR3 nucleotides: TGTGCCAGCAGTCCCCCCCAAGAAGGACAGGTTGGGCCGTACTTC.

In its sample, this clonotype was seen a few times. The CDR3 DNA reads as TGTGCCAGCAGCCCCCAAGGGGGGCGAGGGAACACTGAAGCTTTCTTT. As protein: CASSPQGGRGNTEAFF. This chain links TRBV7-9 with TRBJ1-1; D might be TRBD1 (6 bases). This CDR3 contains 16 residues. CDR1 and CDR2 (germline): SEHNR, FQNEAQ (reference sequence). The ends were cut back, 5 bases at V and 1 base at J, with 17 bases in the middle.

Remarks on this clonotype: Sequence at one end of the junction differs from germline and may be a read error. The V gene is TRBV7-3, the J gene TRBJ2-2, with D tentatively TRBD1 or TRBD2 (6 bases each). This CDR3 region has 17 residues. Germline V gives CDR1 SGHTA, CDR2 FQGTGA. CDR3 sequence: CASGLGGSRKSSEGLFF. CDR3 coding DNA: TGTGCCAGCGGCTTAGGGGGGAGCCGAAAGTCGAGTGAGGGGCTGTTTTTT.

The chain employs TRBV21-1 and TRBJ2-3; the listed D gene, TRBD2, was not tested against the DNA. TRBV21-1 is termed a pseudogene. The CDR3 runs 15 residues. The CDR3 sequence is CASSSRTRPADTQYF. The CDR3, as DNA: TGTGCCAGCAGCTCTCGGACTAGGCCCGCAGATACGCAGTATTTT.

This clonotype occurred a few times. The chain recombines TRBV7-9 with TRBJ1-3; D gene ambiguous. The CDR3 contains 14 residues. CDR1 and CDR2 from the germline V gene are SEHNR and FQNEAQ (reference sequence). Deletions cut 3 bases from V and 0 bases from J, with 6 bases between. CDR3 DNA sequence: TGTGCCAGCAGCTTGTCGACCTCTGGAAACACCATATATTTT. As protein: CASSLSTSGNTIYF.

By sample fraction, this clonotype is medium-sized. This chain uses TRBV10-2 with TRBJ1-1, with no clear D. Germline V gives CDR1 WSHSY, CDR2 SAAADI. This CDR3 comprises 14 residues. V was cut by 4 bases and J by 0 bases, with 9 bases left in between. The CDR3: CASSGEQMNTEAFF. DNA for the CDR3: TGCGCCAGCAGTGGGGAACAGATGAACACTGAAGCTTTCTTT.

By share, this clonotype counts as medium-sized. The J gene is TRBJ1-3, the V gene TRBV4-2; no reliable D call. Germline V gene data show CDR1 as LGHNA and CDR2 as YNFKEQ. Between the trimmed V and J ends, which lost 2 bases and 4 bases, there was a span of 9 bases. The CDR3 spans 14 residues. This CDR3 reads CASSQPLGGNTIYF. CDR3 DNA: TGTGCCAGCAGCCAACCCCTGGGGGGAAACACCATATATTTT.

A remark on this clonotype: At one end, the junction sequence differs from germline, possibly due to a read error. The rearrangement joins TRBV7-2 to TRBJ2-3; D remains unclear. The CDR3 loop spans 14 amino acids. Germline CDR1 is SGHTA and CDR2 is FQGNSA. The CDR3 here is CAGSLGPGTDTQYF. CDR3 bases: TGTGCCGGCAGCTTAGGTCCCGGCACAGATACGCAGTATTTT.

This clonotype is judged medium-sized (0.01 to 0.1%). The V and J genes are TRBV5-1 and TRBJ2-1; 7 nucleotides agree with TRBD1. The germline gives CDR1 SGHRS, CDR2 YFSETQ. Trimming removed 4 bases from V and 1 base from J; junction bases left unmatched: 8. The CDR3 is 16 amino acids. For the CDR3, the DNA is TGCGCCAGCAGCCCACAGGGGTCCCAATCCTACAATGAGCAGTTCTTC. It encodes CASSPQGSQSYNEQFF.

In this sample, this clonotype turned up many times. V gene TRBV5-1 combines with J gene TRBJ2-1; 8 nucleotides agree with TRBD1. The V gene's germline CDR1 is SGHRS and CDR2 YFSETQ. The CDR3 loop spans 14 amino acids. V was pared by 7 bases and J by 5 bases, with 8 bases of the junction left unmatched. In nucleotides, the CDR3 is TGCGCCAGCTACAGGGGGACGGAAGACAATGAGCAGTTCTTC. Its translation is CASYRGTEDNEQFF.

The chain couples TRBV30 to TRBJ1-3; tentative D call: TRBD1 (5 bases). The CDR3 covers 14 residues. The ends were cut back, 0 bases at V and 4 bases at J, with 10 bases in the middle. Germline V gene sequence: CDR1 GTSNPN, CDR2 SVGIG (reference sequence). The CDR3 protein is CAWSVRRAGNTIYF. Here the CDR3 DNA reads TGTGCCTGGAGTGTACGCAGGGCGGGAAACACCATATATTTT.

As concerns this clonotype: One end of the junction is discordant with germline, which a read error may explain. This chain connects TRBV6-1 to TRBJ1-1; D gene unclear. Germline CDR1 MNHNS, CDR2 SASEGT. This CDR3 contains 13 residues. DNA for the CDR3: TGTGCCCGCAGTACCTTTCTGAACACTGAAGCTCTCTTT. Translating it yields CARSTFLNTEALF.

The chain links TRBV4-3 to TRBJ1-3; D gene ambiguous. The germline CDR1 and CDR2 sequences are LGHNA and YSLEER. This CDR3 has 15 amino acids. The V end was cut by 5 bases, the J end by 4 bases, with 15 bases between. For the CDR3, the DNA is TGCGCCAGCAGCTCCCATTCCGGCGGCGGAAACACCATATATTTT. Its protein product is CASSSHSGGGNTIYF.

This clonotype appeared a few times. The CDR3 reads CASSHSAMSRHGYTF. CDR3 bases: TGTGCCAGCAGCCATAGCGCTATGAGTAGGCATGGCTACACCTTC. This chain joins TRBV12-3 or TRBV12-4 and TRBJ1-2; D gene unclear. The V end lost 6 bases, the J end lost 6 bases, and 20 bases lay between the germline ends. This CDR3 has 15 amino acids.

By share, this clonotype counts as medium-sized. The gene calls are TRBV7-2 and TRBJ2-7; 11 nucleotides align to TRBD1. Germline CDR1 SGHTA, CDR2 FQGNSA. The CDR3 is 14 amino acids. V shed 5 bases and J 5 bases; nucleotides not matched to a gene: 5. The CDR3 region is CASSPRTGGDEQYF. CDR3 coding DNA: TGTGCCAGCAGCCCTCGGACAGGGGGCGACGAGCAGTACTTC.

V is TRBV29-1 and J is TRBJ1-4; 7 bases are shared with TRBD1. The junction had 3 bases not matched to a gene; V was cut back by 4 bases and J by 7 bases. The germline V gene has CDR1 SQVTM and CDR2 ANQGSEA. This CDR3 is built from 12 residues. As DNA, the CDR3 is TGCAGCGTTGGACAGGGCGGTGAAAAACTGTTTTTT. Translating gives CSVGQGGEKLFF.

This clonotype has more than one count but fewer than ten. The CDR3 loop reads CASSSLSGNTIYF. CDR3 sequence (DNA): TGTGCCAGCAGTTCCCTCTCTGGAAACACCATATATTTT. The V and J genes are TRBV27 and TRBJ1-3, with D unresolved. The CDR3 contains 13 residues. The germline V gene encodes CDR1 MNHEY and CDR2 SMNVEV (reference sequence). V was cut by 4 bases and J by 0 bases, with 4 bases left in between.

This clonotype is categorized as medium-sized. V gene TRBV29-1 combines with J gene TRBJ1-5; D possibly corresponds to TRBD1 (5 bases). The ends were cut back, 4 bases at V and 2 bases at J, with 15 bases in the middle. The CDR3 runs to 15 residues. Per germline, CDR1 SQVTM and CDR2 ANQGSEA. The CDR3 here is CSVGDGMLGNQPQHF. The CDR3, as DNA: TGCAGCGTTGGGGACGGGATGTTGGGCAATCAGCCCCAGCATTTT. The complete variable domain, with remaining parts taken from reference TRBV29-1 and TRBJ1-5, reads SAVISQKPSRDICQRGTSLTIQCQVDSQVTMMFWYRQQPGQSLTLIATANQGSEATYESGFVIDKFPISRPNLTFSTLTVSNMSPEDSSIYLCSVGDGMLGNQPQHFGDGTRLSIL.

This clonotype appeared a single time. One junction end does not reproduce the germline sequence, and a read error may be involved. V is TRBV5-1 and J is TRBJ2-2; TRBD1 agrees at 10 bases. The CDR3 runs 16 residues. CDR1 is SGHRS and CDR2 is YFSETQ in the germline V gene. The CDR3, as DNA: TGCGCCAGCAGCTTGGCCGGGACAGGGGACACCGAGGAGCTGCTTTTT. Translation gives CASSLAGTGDTEELLF.

The genes are TRBV27 and TRBJ1-2; 8 nucleotides line up with TRBD1. Germline loops: CDR1 MNHEY, CDR2 SMNVEV (reference sequence). CDR3 size: 17 residues. J gave up 6 bases and V 0 bases, and 12 bases lay outside the gene matches. The CDR3 reads CASSLSDRGDRLHGYTF. The CDR3 region has the DNA TGTGCCAGCAGTTTATCGGATCGGGGGGACAGGTTGCATGGCTACACCTTC.

This clonotype has more than one count but fewer than ten. The V and J genes are TRBV20-1 and TRBJ1-2; 7 nucleotides match TRBD1. The V and J ends lost 6 bases and 7 bases, in that order; junction bases with no gene match: 11. CDR1 and CDR2 from the germline V gene are DFQATT and SNEGSKA (reference sequence). The CDR3 is made up of 13 amino acids. DNA of the CDR3: TGCAGTGCACTAGGACAGGTGGGCGGTGGCTACACCTTC. Translated, it gives CSALGQVGGGYTF.

The V call is TRBV7-2, the J call TRBJ2-1, with a possible D match to TRBD2 (5 bases). Per germline, CDR1 SGHTA and CDR2 FQGNSA. The CDR3 loop spans 18 amino acids. The V end was cut by 0 bases, the J end by 7 bases, with 22 bases between. The CDR3 sequence: CASSLALPLRPTGNEQFF. For the CDR3, the DNA is TGTGCCAGCAGCTTAGCCCTCCCCCTTAGGCCGACGGGGAATGAGCAGTTCTTC.

This rearrangement joins TRBV12-3 or TRBV12-4 to TRBJ1-2, with TRBD1 identical over 9 bases. The J segment lost 3 bases and the V segment lost 8 bases, leaving 4 bases of the junction unmatched. The CDR3 spans 13 residues. The CDR3 DNA reads TGTGCCAGCTTCCGGGACAGGGACTATGGCTACACCTTC. Encoded protein: CASFRDRDYGYTF.

The gene calls are TRBV7-2 and TRBJ2-7, with TRBD2 matching 9 bases. CDR1 and CDR2 (germline): SGHTA, FQGNSA. The CDR3 loop spans 17 amino acids. V trimming: 0 bases; J trimming: 2 bases; junction bases outside the gene matches: 8. CDR3 loop: CASSLAAGGGVTYEQYF. In DNA, the CDR3 is TGTGCCAGCAGCTTAGCGGCGGGAGGGGGAGTCACCTACGAGCAGTACTTC.

The chain combines TRBV20-1 with TRBJ1-4; D ambiguous. Germline lookup yields CDR1 DFQATT and CDR2 SNEGSKA (reference sequence). V lost 6 bases and J 3 bases, leaving 11 bases between the germline ends. The CDR3 sequence is 13 residues long. This chain's CDR3 is CSALGNANEKLFF. In DNA, the CDR3 is TGCAGTGCCTTGGGGAACGCTAATGAAAAACTGTTTTTT.

The V call is TRBV19, the J call TRBJ2-5; unclear D gene. Looked up from germline, CDR1 is LNHDA and CDR2 is SQIVND (reference sequence). The CDR3 is 13 residues long. V lost 3 bases, J lost 8 bases, and 13 bases lay in between. CDR3 sequence reads: CASSIGNLGTQYF. CDR3 bases: TGTGCCAGTAGTATCGGAAACCTTGGAACCCAGTACTTC. The whole variable domain, remainder taken from reference TRBV19 and TRBJ2-5, is DGGITQSPKYLFRKEGQNVTLSCEQNLNHDAMYWYRQDPGQGLRLIYYSQIVNDFQKGDIAEGYSVSREKKESFPLTVTSAQKNPTAFYLCASSIGNLGTQYFGPGTRLLVL.